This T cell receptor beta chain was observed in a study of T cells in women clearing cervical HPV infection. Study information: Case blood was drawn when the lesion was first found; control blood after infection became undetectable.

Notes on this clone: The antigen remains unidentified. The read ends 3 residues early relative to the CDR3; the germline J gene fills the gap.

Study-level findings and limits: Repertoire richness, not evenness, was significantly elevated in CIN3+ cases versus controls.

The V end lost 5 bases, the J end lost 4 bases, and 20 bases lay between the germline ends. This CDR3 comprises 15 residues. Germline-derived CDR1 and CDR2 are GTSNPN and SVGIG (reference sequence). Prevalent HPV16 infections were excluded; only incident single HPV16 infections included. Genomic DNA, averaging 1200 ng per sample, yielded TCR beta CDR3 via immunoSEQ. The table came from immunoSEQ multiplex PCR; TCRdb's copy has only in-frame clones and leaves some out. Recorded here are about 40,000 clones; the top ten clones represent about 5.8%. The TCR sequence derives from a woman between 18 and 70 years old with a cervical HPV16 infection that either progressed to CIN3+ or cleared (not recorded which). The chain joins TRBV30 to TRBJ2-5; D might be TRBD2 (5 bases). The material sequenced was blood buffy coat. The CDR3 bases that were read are TGTGCCTGGTCTCGAGCGGAAGTCCCAGGAGAGACC. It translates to CAWSRAEVPGET. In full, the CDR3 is CAWSRAEVPGETQYF.